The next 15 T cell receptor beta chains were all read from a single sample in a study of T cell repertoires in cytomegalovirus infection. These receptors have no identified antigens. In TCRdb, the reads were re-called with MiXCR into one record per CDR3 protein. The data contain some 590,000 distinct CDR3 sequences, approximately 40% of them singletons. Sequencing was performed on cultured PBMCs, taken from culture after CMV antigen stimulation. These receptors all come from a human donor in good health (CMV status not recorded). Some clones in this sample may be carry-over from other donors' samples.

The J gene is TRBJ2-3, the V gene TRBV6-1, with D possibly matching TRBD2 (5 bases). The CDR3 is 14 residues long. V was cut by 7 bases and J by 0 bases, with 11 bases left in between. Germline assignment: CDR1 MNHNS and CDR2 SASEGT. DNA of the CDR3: TGTGCCAGCACGAATCGCGGGAGCACAGATACGCAGTATTTT. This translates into CASTNRGSTDTQYF.

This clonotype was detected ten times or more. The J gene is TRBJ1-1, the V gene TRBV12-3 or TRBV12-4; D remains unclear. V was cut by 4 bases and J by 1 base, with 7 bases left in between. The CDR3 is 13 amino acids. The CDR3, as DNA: TGTGCCAGCAGTTACACACAGAACACTGAAGCTTTCTTT. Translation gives CASSYTQNTEAFF.

The CDR3 sequence: CASSSRDPRGDQPQHF. DNA of the CDR3: TGTGCCAGCAGTTCCCGGGACCCCCGGGGGGATCAGCCCCAGCATTTT. The rearrangement uses TRBV6-2 or TRBV6-3 and TRBJ1-5; the D gene is possibly TRBD1 (5 bases). The germline CDR1 and CDR2 sequences are MNHEY and SVGEGT. Trimming removed 4 bases at V and 5 bases at J, with 18 bases between. The CDR3 is 16 amino acids.

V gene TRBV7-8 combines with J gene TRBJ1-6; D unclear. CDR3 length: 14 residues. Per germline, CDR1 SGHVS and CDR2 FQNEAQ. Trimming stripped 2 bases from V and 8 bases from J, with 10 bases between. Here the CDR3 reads CASSLSGVDSPLHF. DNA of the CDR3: TGTGCCAGCAGCTTAAGTGGTGTGGATTCACCCCTCCACTTT.

DNA of the CDR3: TGTGCCAGCAGCTTAGCGGGCATCCTAAATGAGCAGTTCTTC. Protein: CASSLAGILNEQFF. The gene calls are TRBV7-2 and TRBJ2-1, with D hard to call. The CDR3 runs to 14 residues. Trimming shortened V by 0 bases and J by 7 bases, and 10 bases separated the two germline ends. CDR1 and CDR2 (germline): SGHTA, FQGNSA.

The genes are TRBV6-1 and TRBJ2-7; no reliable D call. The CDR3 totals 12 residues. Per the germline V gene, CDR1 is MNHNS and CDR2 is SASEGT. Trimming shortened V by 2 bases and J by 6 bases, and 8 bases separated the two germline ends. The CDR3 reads CASSESDLEQYF. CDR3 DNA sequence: TGTGCCAGCAGTGAATCGGATCTCGAGCAGTACTTC.

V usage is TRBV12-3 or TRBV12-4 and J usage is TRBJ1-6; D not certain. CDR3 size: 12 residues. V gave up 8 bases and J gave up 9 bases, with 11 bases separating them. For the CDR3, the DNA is TGTGCCAGCTGTACGTTTCGTTCACCCCTCCACTTT. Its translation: CASCTFRSPLHF.

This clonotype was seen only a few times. The CDR3 here is CASSLGVHEQFF. CDR3 in DNA: TGTGCCAGCAGCTTAGGTGTGCATGAGCAGTTCTTC. This rearrangement joins TRBV7-2 to TRBJ2-1; no clear D gene. Trimming removed 1 base at V and 8 bases at J, with 6 bases between. Germline V CDR1 and CDR2: SGHTA, FQGNSA. This CDR3 region has 12 residues.

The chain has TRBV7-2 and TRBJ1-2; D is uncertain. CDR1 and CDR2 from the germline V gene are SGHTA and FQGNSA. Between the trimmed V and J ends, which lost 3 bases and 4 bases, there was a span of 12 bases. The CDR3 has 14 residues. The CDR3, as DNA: TGTGCCAGCAGCTTGGAGCGCCGGGGCTATGGCTACACCTTC. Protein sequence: CASSLERRGYGYTF.

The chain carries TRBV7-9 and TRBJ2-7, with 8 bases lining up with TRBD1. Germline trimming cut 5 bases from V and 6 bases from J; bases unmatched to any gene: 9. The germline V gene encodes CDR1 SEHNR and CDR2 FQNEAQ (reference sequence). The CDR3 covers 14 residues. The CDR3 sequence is CASSRRGQGGEQYF. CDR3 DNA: TGTGCCAGCAGCCGCCGTGGACAGGGAGGCGAGCAGTACTTC.

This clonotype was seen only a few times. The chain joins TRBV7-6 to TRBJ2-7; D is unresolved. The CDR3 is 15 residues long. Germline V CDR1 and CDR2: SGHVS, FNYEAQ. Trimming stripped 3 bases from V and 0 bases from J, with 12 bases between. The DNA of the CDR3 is TGTGCCAGCAGCTTTGGCGTTAAGAGCTCCTACGAGCAGTACTTC. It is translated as CASSFGVKSSYEQYF. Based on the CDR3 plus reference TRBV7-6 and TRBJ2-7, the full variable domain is GAGVSQSPRYKVTKRGQDVALRCDPISGHVSLYWYRQALGQGPEFLTYFNYEAQQDKSGLPNDRFSAERPEGSISTLTIQRTEQRDSAMYRCASSFGVKSSYEQYFGPGTRLTVT.

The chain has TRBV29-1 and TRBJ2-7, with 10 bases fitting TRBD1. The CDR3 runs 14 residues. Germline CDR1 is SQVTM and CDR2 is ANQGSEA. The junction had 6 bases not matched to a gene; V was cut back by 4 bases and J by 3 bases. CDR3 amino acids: CSVGGQGTNYEQYF. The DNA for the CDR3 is TGCAGCGTTGGGGGACAGGGGACCAACTACGAGCAGTACTTC.

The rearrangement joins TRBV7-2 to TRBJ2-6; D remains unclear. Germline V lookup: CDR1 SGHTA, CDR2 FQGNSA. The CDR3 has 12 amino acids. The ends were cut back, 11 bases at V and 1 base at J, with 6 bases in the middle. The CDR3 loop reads CAGSSGANVLTF. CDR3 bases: TGTGCCGGTTCGTCTGGGGCCAACGTCCTGACTTTC.

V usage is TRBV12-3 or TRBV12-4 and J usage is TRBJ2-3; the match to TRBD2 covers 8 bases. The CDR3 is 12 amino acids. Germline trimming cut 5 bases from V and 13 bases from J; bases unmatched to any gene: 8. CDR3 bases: TGTGCCAGCAGTACCGCCGGGACTAGTGAGTATTTT. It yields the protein CASSTAGTSEYF.

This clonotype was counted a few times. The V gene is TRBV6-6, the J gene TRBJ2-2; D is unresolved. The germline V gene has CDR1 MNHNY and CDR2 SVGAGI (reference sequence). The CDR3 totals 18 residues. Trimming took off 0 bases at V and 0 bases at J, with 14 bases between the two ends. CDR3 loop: CASSYSGSPYANTGELFF. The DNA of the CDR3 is TGTGCCAGCAGTTACTCGGGCAGCCCATACGCGAACACCGGGGAGCTGTTTTTT.